A few counts support the clone carrying this T cell receptor beta chain. The antigen remains unidentified. Participants, patients aged 18 to 65, had newly diagnosed hyperthyroidism with a duration under 2 months. Used for diagnoses were clinical symptoms, serum thyroxine and TRAb, thyroid ultrasound and orbital computed tomography. These data are taken from a study of T cells in Graves' hyperthyroidism and ophthalmopathy. Whole-study findings and limits: Most clonotypes expanded in thyroid above 0.001 were likewise present in blood.

Researchers took RNA transcripts and amplified the TCR beta CDR3 regions from them. First-round RT-PCR of the TCR CDR3 relied on the HTBI primer set. TCRdb reanalysed the multiplex PCR reads using MiXCR and keeps one entry per CDR3 protein. This table has about 550,000 distinct CDR3 sequences, under 25% appearing once. The CDR3 extends over 12 amino acids. V was trimmed by 3 bases and J by 6 bases, leaving 9 bases between them. What was sequenced was blood. The rearrangement links TRBV12-3 or TRBV12-4 to TRBJ2-7; no firm D call. This TCR came from a man between 18 and 35 years old with Graves' hyperthyroidism. The CDR3 DNA sequence: TGTGCCAGCAGTTTCGGACCTGGCGAGCAGTACTTC. This encodes CASSFGPGEQYF.